Sequencing of this TCR beta chain was carried out in a study of OX40 agonist ivuxolimab in advanced cancers. General study points: Low normalized T-cell clonal expansion also characterized some of the nonresponders.

Exclusion of a patient followed from autoimmune disease history or systemic immunosuppression. As to this clone: Its antigen is unidentified.

Sequencing was performed with immunoSEQ multiplex PCR; in TCRdb, only in-frame clones are kept and a portion is missing. The sample has approximately 52,000 clones, 94% seen once. The CDR3 loop spans 12 amino acids. The V gene lost 9 bases and the J gene lost 2 bases, with 8 bases spanning the gap. The germline V gene encodes CDR1 MDHEN and CDR2 SYDVKM. The clonotype was recovered from an adult with an advanced solid tumor such as melanoma, head and neck, liver or kidney cancer. The chain is built from TRBV28 and TRBJ1-5; D is unclear. Sequenced here: CD4+ or CD8+ T cells sorted from blood, sampled in a trial of the OX40 agonist ivuxolimab. CDR3 loop: CASNWGNQPQHF. CDR3 bases: TGTGCCAGTAACTGGGGCAATCAGCCCCAGCATTTT.